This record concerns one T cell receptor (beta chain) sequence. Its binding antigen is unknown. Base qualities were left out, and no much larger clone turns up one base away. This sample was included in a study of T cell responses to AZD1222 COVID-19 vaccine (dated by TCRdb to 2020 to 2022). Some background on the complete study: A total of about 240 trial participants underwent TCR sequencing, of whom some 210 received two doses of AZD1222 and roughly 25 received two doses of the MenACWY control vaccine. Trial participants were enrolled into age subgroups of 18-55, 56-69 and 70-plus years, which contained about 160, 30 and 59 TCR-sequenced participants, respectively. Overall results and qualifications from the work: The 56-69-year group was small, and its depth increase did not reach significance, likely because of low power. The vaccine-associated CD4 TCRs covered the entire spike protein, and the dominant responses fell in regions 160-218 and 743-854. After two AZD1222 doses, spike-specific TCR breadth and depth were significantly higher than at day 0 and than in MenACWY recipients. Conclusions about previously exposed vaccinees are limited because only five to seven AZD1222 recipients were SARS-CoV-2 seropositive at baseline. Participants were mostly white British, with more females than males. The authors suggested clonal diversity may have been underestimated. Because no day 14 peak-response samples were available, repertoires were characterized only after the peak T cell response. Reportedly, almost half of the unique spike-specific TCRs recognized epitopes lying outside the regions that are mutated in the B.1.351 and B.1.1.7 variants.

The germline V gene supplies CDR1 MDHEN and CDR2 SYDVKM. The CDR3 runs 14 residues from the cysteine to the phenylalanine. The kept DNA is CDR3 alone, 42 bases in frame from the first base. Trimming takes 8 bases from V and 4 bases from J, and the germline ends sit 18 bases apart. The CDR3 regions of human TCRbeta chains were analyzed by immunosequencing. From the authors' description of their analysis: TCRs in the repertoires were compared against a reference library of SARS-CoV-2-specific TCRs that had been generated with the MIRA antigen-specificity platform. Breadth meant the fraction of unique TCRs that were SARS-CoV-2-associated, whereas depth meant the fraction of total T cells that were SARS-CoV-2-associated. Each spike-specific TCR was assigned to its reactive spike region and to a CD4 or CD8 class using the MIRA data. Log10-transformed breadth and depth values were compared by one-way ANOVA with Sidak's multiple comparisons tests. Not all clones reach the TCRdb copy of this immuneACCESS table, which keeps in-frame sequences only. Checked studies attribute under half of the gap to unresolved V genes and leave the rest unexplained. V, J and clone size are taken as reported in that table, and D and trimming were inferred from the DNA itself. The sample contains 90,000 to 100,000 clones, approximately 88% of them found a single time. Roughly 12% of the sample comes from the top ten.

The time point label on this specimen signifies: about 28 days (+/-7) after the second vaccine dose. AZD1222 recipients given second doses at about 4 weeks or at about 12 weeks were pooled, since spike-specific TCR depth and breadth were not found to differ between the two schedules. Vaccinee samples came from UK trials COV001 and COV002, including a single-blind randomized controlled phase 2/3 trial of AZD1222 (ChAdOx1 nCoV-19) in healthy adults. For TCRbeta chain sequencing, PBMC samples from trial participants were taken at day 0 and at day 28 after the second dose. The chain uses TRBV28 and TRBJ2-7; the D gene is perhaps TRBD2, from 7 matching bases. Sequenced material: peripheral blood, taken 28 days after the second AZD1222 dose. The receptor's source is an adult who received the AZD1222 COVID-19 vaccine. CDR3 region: CASRGAGMGYEQYF. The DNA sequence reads TGTGCCAGCCGGGGGGCGGGGATGGGGTACGAGCAGTACTTC. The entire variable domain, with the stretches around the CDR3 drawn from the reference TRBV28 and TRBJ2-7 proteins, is DVKVTQSSRYLVKRTGEKVFLECVQDMDHENMFWYRQDPGLGLRLIYFSYDVKMKEKGDIPEGYSVSREKKERFSLILESASTNQTSMYLCASRGAGMGYEQYFGPGTRLTVT.